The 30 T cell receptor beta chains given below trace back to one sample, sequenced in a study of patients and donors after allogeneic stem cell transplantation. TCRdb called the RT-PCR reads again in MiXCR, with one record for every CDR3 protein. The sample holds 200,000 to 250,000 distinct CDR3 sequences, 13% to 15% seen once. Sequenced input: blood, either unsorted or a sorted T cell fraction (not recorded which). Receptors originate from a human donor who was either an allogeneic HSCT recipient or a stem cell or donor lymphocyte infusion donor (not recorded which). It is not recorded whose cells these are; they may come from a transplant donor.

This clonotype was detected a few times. DNA for the CDR3: TGTGCCAGCAGTGAGCCCCCCCCGGGGGCGATCTGTGAGCAGTTCTTC. Translating it yields CASSEPPPGAICEQFF. The genes are TRBV25-1 and TRBJ2-1; either TRBD1 or TRBD2 may supply D (6 bases each). The length of the CDR3 is 16 residues. Germline assignment: CDR1 MGHDK and CDR2 SYGVNS. Trimming removed 3 bases from V and 9 bases from J, with 21 bases in between. Complete variable domain (other parts from reference TRBV25-1 and TRBJ2-1): EADIYQTPRYLVIGTGKKITLECSQTMGHDKMYWYQQDPGMELHLIHYSYGVNSTEKGDLSSESTVSRIRTEHFPLTLESARPSHTSQYLCASSEPPPGAICEQFFGPGTRLTVL.

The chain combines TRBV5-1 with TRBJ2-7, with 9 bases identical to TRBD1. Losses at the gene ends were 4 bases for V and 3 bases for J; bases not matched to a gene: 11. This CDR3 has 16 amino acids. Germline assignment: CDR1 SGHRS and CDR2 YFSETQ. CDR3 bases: TGCGCCAGCAGCAGGGCCGGGACAGGGTTTTTCTACGAGCAGTACTTC. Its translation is CASSRAGTGFFYEQYF.

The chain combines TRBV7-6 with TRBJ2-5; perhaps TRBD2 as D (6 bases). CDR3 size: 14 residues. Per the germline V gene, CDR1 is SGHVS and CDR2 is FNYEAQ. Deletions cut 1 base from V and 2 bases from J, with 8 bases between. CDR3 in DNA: TGTGCCAGCAGCTTAGGGACTACGCAAGAGACCCAGTACTTC. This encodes CASSLGTTQETQYF.

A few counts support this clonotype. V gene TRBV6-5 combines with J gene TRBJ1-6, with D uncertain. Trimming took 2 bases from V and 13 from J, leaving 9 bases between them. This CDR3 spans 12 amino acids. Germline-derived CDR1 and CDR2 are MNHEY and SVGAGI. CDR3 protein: CASSYEGAPLHF. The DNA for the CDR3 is TGTGCCAGCAGTTACGAGGGTGCCCCCCTCCACTTT.

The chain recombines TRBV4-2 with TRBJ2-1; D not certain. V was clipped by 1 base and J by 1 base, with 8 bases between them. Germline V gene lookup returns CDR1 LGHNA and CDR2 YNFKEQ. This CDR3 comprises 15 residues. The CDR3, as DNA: TGTGCCAGCAGCCAAGGCCCCGATTCCTACAATGAGCAGTTCTTC. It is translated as CASSQGPDSYNEQFF.

The CDR3, as DNA: TGTGCCAGCAGCTCACGAGGGGGTCGGGGCTACACCTTC. Translating it yields CASSSRGGRGYTF. The chain employs TRBV7-2 and TRBJ1-2, with D tentatively TRBD1 (6 bases). CDR1 is SGHTA, CDR2 FQGNSA, per germline. The V end was cut by 4 bases, the J end by 8 bases, with 14 bases between. There are 13 residues in the CDR3.

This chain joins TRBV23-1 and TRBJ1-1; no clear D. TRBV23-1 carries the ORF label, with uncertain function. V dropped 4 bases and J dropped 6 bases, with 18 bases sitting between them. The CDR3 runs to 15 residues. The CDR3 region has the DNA TGCGCCAGCAGTCCCCGTCCCTGGGTGTGCTCTGAAGCTTTCTTT. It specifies CASSPRPWVCSEAFF.

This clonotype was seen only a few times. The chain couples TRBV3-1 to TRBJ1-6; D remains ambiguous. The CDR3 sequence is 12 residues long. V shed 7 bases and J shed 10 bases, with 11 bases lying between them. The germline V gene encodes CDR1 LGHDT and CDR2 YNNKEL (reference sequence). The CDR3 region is CASNGKGSPLHF. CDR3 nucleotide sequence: TGTGCCAGCAATGGCAAAGGATCACCCCTCCACTTT.

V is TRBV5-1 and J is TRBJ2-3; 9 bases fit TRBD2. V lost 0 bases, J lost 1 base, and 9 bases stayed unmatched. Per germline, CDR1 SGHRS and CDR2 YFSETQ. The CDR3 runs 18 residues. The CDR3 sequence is CASSLELAGAHGTDTQYF. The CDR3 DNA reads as TGCGCCAGCAGCTTGGAATTAGCGGGAGCTCATGGCACAGATACGCAGTATTTT.

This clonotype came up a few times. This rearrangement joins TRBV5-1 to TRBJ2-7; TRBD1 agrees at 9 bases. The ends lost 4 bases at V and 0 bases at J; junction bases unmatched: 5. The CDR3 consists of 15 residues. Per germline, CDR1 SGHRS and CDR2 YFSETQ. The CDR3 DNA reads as TGCGCCAGCAGCAACGGACAGGGGAGCTCCTACGAGCAGTACTTC. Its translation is CASSNGQGSSYEQYF.

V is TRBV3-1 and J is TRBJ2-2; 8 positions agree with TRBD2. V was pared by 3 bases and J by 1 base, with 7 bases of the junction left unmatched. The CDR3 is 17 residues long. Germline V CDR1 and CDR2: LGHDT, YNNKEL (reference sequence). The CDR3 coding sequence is TGTGCCAGCAGCCAGCTAGCGGGTGTTCAGAACACCGGGGAGCTGTTTTTT. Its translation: CASSQLAGVQNTGELFF.

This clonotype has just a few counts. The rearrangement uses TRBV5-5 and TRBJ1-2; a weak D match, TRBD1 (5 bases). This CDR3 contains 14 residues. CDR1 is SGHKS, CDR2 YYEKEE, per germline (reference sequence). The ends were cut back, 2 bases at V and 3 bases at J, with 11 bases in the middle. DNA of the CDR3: TGTGCCAGCAGCTTTCAGACAGCGGACTATGGCTACACCTTC. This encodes CASSFQTADYGYTF.

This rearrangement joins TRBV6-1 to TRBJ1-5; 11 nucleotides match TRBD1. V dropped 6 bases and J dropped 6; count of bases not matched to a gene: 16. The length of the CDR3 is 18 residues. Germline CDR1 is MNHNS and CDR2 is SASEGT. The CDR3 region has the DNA TGTGCCAGCAGATCTCTCCGGGACAGGGGGGTTTTAAGTCAGCCCCAGCATTTT. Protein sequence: CASRSLRDRGVLSQPQHF.

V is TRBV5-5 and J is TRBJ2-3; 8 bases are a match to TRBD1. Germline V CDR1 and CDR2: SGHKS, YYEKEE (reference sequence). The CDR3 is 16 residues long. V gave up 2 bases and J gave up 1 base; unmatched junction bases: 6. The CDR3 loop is CASSFDGQGGTDTQYF. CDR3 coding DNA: TGTGCCAGCAGCTTCGACGGACAGGGTGGCACAGATACGCAGTATTTT. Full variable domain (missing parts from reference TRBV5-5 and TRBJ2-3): DAGVTQSPTHLIKTRGQQVTLRCSPISGHKSVSWYQQVLGQGPQFIFQYYEKEERGRGNFPDRFSARQFPNYSSELNVNALLLGDSALYLCASSFDGQGGTDTQYFGPGTRLTVL.

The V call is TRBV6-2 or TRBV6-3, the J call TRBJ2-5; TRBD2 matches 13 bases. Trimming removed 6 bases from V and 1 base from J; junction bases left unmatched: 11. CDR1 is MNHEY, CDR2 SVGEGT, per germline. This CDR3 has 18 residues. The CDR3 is CASSPGTSGDIFQETQYF. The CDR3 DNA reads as TGTGCCAGCAGCCCCGGGACTAGCGGGGACATTTTCCAAGAGACCCAGTACTTC.

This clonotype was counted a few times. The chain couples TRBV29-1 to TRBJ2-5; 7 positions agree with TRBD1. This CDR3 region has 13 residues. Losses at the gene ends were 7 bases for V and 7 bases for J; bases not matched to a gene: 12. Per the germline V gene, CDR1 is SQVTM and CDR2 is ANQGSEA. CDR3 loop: CSAQTRQGVTQYF. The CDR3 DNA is TGCAGCGCACAAACGAGACAGGGTGTGACCCAGTACTTC. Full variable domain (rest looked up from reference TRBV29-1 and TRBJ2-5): SAVISQKPSRDICQRGTSLTIQCQVDSQVTMMFWYRQQPGQSLTLIATANQGSEATYESGFVIDKFPISRPNLTFSTLTVSNMSPEDSSIYLCSAQTRQGVTQYFGPGTRLLVL.

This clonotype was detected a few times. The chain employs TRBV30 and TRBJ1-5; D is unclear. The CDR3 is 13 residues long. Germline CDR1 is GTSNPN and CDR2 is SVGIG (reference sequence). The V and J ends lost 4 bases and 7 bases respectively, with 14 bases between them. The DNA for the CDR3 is TGTGCCTGGAATCCGAGAGAGGGACAGCCCCAGCATTTT. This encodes CAWNPREGQPQHF.

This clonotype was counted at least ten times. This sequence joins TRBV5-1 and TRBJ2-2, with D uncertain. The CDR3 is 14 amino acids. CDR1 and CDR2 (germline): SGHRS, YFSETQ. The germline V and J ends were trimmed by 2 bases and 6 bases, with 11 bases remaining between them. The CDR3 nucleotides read TGCGCCAGCAGCTTCTACAAGGGCCCCGGGGAGCTGTTTTTT. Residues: CASSFYKGPGELFF.

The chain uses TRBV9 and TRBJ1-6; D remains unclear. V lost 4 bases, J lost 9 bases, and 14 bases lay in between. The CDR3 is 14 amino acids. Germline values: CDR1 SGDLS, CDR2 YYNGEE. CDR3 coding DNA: TGTGCCAGCAGCTACGCCGACCAGGCTTCACCCCTCCACTTT. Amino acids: CASSYADQASPLHF.

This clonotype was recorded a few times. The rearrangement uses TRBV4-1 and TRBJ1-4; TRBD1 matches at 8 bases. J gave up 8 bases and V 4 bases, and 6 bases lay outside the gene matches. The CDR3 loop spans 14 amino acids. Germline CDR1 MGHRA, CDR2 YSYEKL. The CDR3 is CASSLRDRPEKLFF. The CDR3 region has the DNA TGCGCCAGCAGCCTTAGGGACAGGCCAGAAAAACTGTTTTTT.

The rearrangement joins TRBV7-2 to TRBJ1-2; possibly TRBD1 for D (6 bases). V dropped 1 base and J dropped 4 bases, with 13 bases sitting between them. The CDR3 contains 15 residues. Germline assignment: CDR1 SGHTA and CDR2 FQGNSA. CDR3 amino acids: CASSLGQGLGYGYTF. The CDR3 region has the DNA TGTGCCAGCAGCTTAGGTCAGGGGCTCGGCTATGGCTACACCTTC. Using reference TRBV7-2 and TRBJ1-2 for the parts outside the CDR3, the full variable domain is GAGVSQSPSNKVTEKGKDVELRCDPISGHTALYWYRQSLGQGLEFLIYFQGNSAPDKSGLPSDRFSAERTGGSVSTLTIQRTQQEDSAVYLCASSLGQGLGYGYTFGSGTRLTVV.

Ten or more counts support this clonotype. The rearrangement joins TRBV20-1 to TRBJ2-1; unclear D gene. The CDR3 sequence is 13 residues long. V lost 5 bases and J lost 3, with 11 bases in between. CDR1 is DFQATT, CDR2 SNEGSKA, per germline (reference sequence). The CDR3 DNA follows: TGCAGTGCTCCCGACTCTGACTACAATGAGCAGTTCTTC. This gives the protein CSAPDSDYNEQFF.

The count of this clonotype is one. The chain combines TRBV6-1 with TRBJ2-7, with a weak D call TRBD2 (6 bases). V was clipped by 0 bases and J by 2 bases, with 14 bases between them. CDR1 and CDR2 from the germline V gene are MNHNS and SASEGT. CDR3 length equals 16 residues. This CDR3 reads CASSEALTSSPYEQYF. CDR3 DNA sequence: TGTGCCAGCAGTGAAGCGCTAACTAGCAGTCCCTACGAGCAGTACTTC.

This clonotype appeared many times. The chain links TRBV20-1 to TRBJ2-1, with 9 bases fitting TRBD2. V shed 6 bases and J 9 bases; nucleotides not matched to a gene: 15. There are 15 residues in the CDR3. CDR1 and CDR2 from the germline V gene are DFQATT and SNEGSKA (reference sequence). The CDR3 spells CSAPGLALGRGEQFF. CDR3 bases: TGCAGTGCGCCGGGACTAGCTCTGGGAAGGGGTGAGCAGTTCTTC.

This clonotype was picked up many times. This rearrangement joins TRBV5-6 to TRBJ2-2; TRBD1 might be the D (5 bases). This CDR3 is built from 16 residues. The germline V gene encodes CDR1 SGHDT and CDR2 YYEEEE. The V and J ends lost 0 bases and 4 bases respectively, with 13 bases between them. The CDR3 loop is CASSLVKGRTTGELFF. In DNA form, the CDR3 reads TGTGCCAGCAGCTTGGTGAAGGGGCGGACCACCGGGGAGCTGTTTTTT.

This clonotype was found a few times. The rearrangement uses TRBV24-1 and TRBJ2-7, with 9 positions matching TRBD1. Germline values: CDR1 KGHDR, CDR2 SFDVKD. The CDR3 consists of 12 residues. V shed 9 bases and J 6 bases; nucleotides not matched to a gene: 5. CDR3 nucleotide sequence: TGTGCCACCGGGACAGGGCTCTCCGAGCAGTACTTC. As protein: CATGTGLSEQYF.

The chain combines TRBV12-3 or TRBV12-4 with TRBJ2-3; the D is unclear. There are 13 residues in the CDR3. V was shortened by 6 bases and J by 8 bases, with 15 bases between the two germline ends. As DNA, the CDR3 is TGTGCCAGCAGCCCCTCCATAGTTATTACGCAGTATTTT. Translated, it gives CASSPSIVITQYF.

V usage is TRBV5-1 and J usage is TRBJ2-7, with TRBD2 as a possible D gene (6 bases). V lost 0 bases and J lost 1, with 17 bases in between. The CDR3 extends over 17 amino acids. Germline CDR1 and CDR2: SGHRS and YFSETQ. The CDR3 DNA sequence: TGCGCCAGCAGCTTGGGAATTGGGGGGATTAGGTCCTACGAGCAGTACTTC. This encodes CASSLGIGGIRSYEQYF.

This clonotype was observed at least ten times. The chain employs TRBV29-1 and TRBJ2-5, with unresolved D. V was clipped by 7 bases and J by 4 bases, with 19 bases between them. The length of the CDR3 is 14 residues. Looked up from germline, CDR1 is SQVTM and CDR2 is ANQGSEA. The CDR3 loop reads CSASPEGLSETQYF. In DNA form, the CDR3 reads TGCAGCGCCTCACCCGAAGGGTTGTCAGAGACCCAGTACTTC.

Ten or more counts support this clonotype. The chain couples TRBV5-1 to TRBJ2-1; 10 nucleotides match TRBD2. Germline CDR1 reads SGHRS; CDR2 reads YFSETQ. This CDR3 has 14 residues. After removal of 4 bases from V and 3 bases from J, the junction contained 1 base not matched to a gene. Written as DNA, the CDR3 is TGCGCCAGCAGCCGGACTAGCGGCTACAATGAGCAGTTCTTC. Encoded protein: CASSRTSGYNEQFF.